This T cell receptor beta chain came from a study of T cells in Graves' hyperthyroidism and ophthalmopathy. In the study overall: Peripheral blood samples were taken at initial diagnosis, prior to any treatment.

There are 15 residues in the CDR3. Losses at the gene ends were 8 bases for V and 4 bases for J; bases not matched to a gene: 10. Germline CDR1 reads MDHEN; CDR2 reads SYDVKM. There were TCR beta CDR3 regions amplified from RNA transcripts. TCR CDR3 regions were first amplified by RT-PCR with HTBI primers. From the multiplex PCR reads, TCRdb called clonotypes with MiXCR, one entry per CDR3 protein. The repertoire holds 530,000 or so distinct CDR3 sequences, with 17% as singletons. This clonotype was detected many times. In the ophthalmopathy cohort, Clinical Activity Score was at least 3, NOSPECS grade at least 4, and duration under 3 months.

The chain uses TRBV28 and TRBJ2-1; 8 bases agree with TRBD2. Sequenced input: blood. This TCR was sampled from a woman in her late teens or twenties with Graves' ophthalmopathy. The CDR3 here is CASLPLAGLYNEQFF. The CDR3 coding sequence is TGTGCCAGCCTCCCCCTAGCGGGCCTATACAATGAGCAGTTCTTC.